This note documents a single T cell receptor (beta chain) sequence. This sample stems from a study of chronic HIV infection and antiretroviral therapy. Germline V gene data show CDR1 as KGHSH and CDR2 as LQKENI. Trimming removed 5 bases from V and 7 bases from J; junction bases left unmatched: 2. The CDR3 spans 12 residues. TCRdb reprocessed the 5' RACE reads with MiXCR, giving one entry per CDR3 protein. The table has 40,000 to 50,000 distinct CDR3 sequences, over 15% seen once. V is TRBV18 and J is TRBJ2-7; TRBD1 matches 10 bases. This receptor was identified in an adult who had HIV and had not received antiretroviral therapy, or was an uninfected healthy control (not recorded which). Source material: peripheral blood. The CDR3 loop is CASSTGQGEQYF. The CDR3 bases are TGTGCCAGCTCAACGGGACAGGGGGAGCAGTACTTC. Full variable domain (remainder filled in from reference TRBV18 and TRBJ2-7): NAGVMQNPRHLVRRRGQEARLRCSPMKGHSHVYWYRQLPEEGLKFMVYLQKENIIDESGMPKERFSAEFPKEGPSILRIQQVVRGDSAAYFCASSTGQGEQYFGPGTRLTVT.